This T cell receptor (beta chain) was recorded in a study of cytomegalovirus exposure and HLA in healthy donors. On the study more broadly: In terms of ancestry, the Caucasian-associated cluster contained about 81% of the approximately 400 genotyped donors. Regarding the study as a whole: Clonal expansion, a later analysis showed, was greater in HLA-associated TCR beta chains than in equally common others. Later on, an analysis tied 15,000 or so TCR beta sequences to HLA alleles at 0.05 false discovery rate.

PCR primers comprised 60 Vbeta and 13 Jbeta primers. The table came from immunoSEQ multiplex PCR; TCRdb's copy has only in-frame clones and leaves some out. Here the sample spans about 130,000 clones, 81% being singletons. As to this clone: Its matching antigen is unknown.

Germline loops: CDR1 MGHDK, CDR2 SYGVNS. With 6 bases removed from V and 4 bases from J, the gap between germline ends came to 10 bases. The CDR3 runs to 12 residues. The TCR sequence derives from a man younger than 35 in good health and CMV-seronegative. The chain couples TRBV25-1 to TRBJ2-7; D remains unclear. Sequences were obtained from PBMCs. As DNA, the CDR3 is TGTGCCAGCAGATCCTTTTATTACGAGCAGTACTTC. Residues: CASRSFYYEQYF.